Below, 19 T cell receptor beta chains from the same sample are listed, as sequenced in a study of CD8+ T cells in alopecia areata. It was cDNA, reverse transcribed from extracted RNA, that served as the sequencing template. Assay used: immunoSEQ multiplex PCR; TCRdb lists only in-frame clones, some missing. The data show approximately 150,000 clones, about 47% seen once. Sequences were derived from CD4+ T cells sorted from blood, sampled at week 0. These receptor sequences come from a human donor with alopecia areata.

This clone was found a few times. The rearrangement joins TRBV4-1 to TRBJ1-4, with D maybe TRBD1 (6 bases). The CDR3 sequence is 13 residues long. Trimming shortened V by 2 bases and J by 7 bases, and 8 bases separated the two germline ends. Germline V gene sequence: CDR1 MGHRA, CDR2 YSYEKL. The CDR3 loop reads CASSQRTVEKLFF. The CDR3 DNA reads TGCGCCAGCAGCCAACGGACAGTTGAAAAACTGTTTTTT.

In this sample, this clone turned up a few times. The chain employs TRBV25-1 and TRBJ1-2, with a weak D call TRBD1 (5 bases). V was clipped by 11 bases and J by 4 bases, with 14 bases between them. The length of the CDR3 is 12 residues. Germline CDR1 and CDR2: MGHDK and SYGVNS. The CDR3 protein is CASSGSLYGYTF. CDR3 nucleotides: TGTGCCTCCTCAGGGTCCCTCTATGGCTACACCTTC.

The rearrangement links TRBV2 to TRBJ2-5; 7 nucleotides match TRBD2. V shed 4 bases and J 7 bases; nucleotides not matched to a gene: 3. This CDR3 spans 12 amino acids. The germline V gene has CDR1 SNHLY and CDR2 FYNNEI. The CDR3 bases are TGTGCCAGCAGTGCTCCGGGAGGGACCCAGTACTTC. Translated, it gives CASSAPGGTQYF.

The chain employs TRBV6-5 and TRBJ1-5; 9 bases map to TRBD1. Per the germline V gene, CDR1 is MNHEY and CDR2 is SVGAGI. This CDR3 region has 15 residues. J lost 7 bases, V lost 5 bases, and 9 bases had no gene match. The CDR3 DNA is TGTGCCAGCAGTCCCAGGACAGGGGCGAACCAGCCCCAGCATTTT. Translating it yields CASSPRTGANQPQHF.

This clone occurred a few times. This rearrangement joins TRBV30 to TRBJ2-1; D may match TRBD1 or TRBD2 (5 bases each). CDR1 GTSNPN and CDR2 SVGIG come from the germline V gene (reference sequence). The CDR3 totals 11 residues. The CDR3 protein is CAIRGAGEQFF. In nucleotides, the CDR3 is TGTGCAATTCGAGGGGCAGGGGAGCAGTTCTTC.

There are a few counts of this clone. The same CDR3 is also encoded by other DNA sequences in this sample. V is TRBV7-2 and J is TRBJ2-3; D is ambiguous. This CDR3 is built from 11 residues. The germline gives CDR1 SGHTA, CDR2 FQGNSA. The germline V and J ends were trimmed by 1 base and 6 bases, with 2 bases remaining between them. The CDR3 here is CASSLVDTQYF. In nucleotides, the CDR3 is TGTGCCAGCAGCTTAGTCGATACGCAGTATTTT.

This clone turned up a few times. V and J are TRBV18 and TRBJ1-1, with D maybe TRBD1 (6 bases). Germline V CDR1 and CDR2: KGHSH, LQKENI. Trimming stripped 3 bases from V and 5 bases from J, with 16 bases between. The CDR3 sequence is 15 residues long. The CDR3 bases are TGTGCCAGCTCACCCGGTACAGGGCAGCGAACTGAAGCTTTCTTT. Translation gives CASSPGTGQRTEAFF. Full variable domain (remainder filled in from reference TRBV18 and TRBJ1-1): NAGVMQNPRHLVRRRGQEARLRCSPMKGHSHVYWYRQLPEEGLKFMVYLQKENIIDESGMPKERFSAEFPKEGPSILRIQQVVRGDSAAYFCASSPGTGQRTEAFFGQGTRLTVV.

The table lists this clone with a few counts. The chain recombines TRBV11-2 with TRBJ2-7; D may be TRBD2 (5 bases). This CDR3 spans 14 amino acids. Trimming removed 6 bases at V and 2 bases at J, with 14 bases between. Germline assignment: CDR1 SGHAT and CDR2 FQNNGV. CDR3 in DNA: TGTGCCAGCAGACCCCCGGAGGACCCCTACGAGCAGTACTTC. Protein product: CASRPPEDPYEQYF.

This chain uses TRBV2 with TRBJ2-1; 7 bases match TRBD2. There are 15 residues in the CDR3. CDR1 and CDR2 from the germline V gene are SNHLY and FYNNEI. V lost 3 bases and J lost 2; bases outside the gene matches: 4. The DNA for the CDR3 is TGTGCCAGCAGTGATCGAGCGGGGACCTACAATGAGCAGTTCTTC. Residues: CASSDRAGTYNEQFF.

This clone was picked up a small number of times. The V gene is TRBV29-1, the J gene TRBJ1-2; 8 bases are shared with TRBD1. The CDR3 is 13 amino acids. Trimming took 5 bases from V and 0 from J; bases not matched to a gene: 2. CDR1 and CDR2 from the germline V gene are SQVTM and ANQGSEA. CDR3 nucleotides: TGCAGCGTTTGGGACAGGACTAACTATGGCTACACCTTC. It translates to CSVWDRTNYGYTF.

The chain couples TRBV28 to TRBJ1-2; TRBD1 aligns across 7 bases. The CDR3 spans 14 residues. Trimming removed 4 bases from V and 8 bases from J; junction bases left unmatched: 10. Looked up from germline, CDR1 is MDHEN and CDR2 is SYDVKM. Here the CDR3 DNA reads TGTGCCAGCAGTTCCCGTCACAGGGGTAAGGGCTACACCTTC. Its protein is CASSSRHRGKGYTF.

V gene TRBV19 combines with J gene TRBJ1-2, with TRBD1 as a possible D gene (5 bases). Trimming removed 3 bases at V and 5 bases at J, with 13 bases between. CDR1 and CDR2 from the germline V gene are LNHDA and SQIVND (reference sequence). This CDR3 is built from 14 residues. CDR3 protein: CASSIMFGAYGYTF. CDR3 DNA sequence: TGTGCCAGTAGTATCATGTTTGGGGCTTATGGCTACACCTTC.

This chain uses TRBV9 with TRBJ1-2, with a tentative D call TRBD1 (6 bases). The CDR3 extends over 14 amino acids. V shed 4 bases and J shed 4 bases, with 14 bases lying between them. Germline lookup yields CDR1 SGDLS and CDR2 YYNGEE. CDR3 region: CASSPRDTSYGYTF. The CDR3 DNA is TGTGCCAGCAGCCCACGGGACACCTCCTATGGCTACACCTTC.

The CDR3 coding sequence is TGCAGCGTTGTCACCACAGGGGGCGGACAGCCCCAGCATTTT. Protein sequence: CSVVTTGGGQPQHF. This chain links TRBV29-1 with TRBJ1-5; 9 bases are shared with TRBD1. There are 14 residues in the CDR3. The V gene's germline CDR1 is SQVTM and CDR2 ANQGSEA. After removal of 4 bases from V and 7 bases from J, the junction contained 8 bases not matched to a gene.

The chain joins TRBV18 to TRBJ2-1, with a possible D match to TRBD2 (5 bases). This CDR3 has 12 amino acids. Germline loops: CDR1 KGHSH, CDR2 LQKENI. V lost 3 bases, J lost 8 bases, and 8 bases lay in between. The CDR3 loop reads CASSPRTHEQFF. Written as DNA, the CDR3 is TGTGCCAGCTCACCCAGGACTCATGAGCAGTTCTTC.

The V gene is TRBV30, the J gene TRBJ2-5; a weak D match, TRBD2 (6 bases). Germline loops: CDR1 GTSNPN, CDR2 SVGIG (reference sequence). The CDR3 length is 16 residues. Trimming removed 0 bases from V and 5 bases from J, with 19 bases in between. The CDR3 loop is CAWSVFRGREWETQYF. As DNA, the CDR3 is TGTGCCTGGAGTGTGTTTAGAGGACGGGAGTGGGAGACCCAGTACTTC.

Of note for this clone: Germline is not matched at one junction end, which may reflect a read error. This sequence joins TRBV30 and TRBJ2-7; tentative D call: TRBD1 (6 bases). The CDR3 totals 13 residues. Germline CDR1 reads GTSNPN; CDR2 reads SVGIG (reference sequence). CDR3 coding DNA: TGTGCCTGGCACTCGACAGGCTCCTCCGAGCAGTACTTC. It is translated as CAWHSTGSSEQYF.

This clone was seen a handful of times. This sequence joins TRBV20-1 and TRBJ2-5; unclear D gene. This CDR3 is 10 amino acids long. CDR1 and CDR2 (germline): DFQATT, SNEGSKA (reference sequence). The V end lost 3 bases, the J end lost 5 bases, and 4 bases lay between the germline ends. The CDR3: CSASWETQYF. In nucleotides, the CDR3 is TGCAGTGCTAGTTGGGAGACCCAGTACTTC.

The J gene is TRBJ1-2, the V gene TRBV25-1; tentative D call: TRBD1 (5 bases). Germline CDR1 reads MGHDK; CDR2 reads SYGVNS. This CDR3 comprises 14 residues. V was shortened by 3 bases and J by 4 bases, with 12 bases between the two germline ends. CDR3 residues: CASSEVAGIYGYTF. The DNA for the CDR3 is TGTGCCAGCAGTGAGGTGGCAGGGATCTATGGCTACACCTTC.